These T cell receptor beta chains were read from a single sample in a study of T-cell memory formation after mild COVID-19. MiXCR, run by TCRdb on the 5' RACE reads, gives a single entry per CDR3 protein. The table records 250,000 to 350,000 distinct CDR3 sequences, approximately 19% of them present only once. Sequenced input: PBMCs or a T cell subset sorted from them (not recorded which). All receptors derive from a man aged 18 to 29 who had mild COVID-19 (a few samples of this study predate the infection). Cell type and time point are not known. Each CDR3 is given with its conserved first and last residue. A D gene is named only where the DNA matches it firmly. The size entry is marked missing in some rows and otherwise reads once, few, many or a size class.

v_gene,d_gene,abundance,j_gene,len,CDR3aa,CDR3nt
TRBV12-3/TRBV12-4,TRBD1,NA,TRBJ1-4,14,CASSLGAGGGKLFF,TGTGCCAGCAGTTTAGGTGCAGGGGGCGGAAAACTGTTTTTT
TRBV13,NA,NA,TRBJ1-5,15,CASSSRGSGNQPQHF,TGTGCCAGCAGCTCAAGGGGGTCTGGCAATCAGCCCCAGCATTTT
TRBV10-3,TRBD1,few,TRBJ1-4,15,CAISSQGAGEEKLFF,TGTGCCATCAGCTCCCAGGGGGCAGGAGAAGAAAAACTGTTTTTT
TRBV6-1,NA,NA,TRBJ2-2,15,CASSEPGMGTGELFF,TGTGCCAGCAGTGAACCGGGGATGGGCACCGGGGAGCTGTTTTTT
TRBV3-1,TRBD2,NA,TRBJ2-2,14,CASSHSEGGGELFF,TGTGCCAGCAGCCATTCGGAGGGAGGGGGGGAGCTGTTTTTT
TRBV5-1,TRBD1,many,TRBJ2-1,15,CASSFSGTGNNEQFF,TGCGCCAGCAGCTTTTCCGGGACAGGGAACAATGAGCAGTTCTTC
TRBV6-2/TRBV6-3,NA,NA,TRBJ2-7,13,CATGDTLGYEQYF,TGTGCCACTGGGGACACCTTAGGCTACGAGCAGTACTTC
TRBV7-3,TRBD1,many,TRBJ2-1,18,CASSLTGGPPSSYNEQFF,TGTGCCAGCAGCTTAACAGGGGGCCCTCCAAGCTCCTACAATGAGCAGTTCTTC
TRBV7-2,TRBD2,few,TRBJ2-5,16,CASSRASGGYQETQYF,TGTGCCAGCAGCCGAGCTAGCGGGGGCTATCAAGAGACCCAGTACTTC
TRBV6-1,NA,NA,TRBJ2-7,13,CASSEQGSYEQYF,TGTGCCAGCAGTGAGCAAGGATCCTACGAGCAGTACTTC
TRBV3-1,TRBD2,NA,TRBJ2-3,13,CASSRAGADTQYF,TGTGCCAGCAGCCGTGCGGGGGCAGATACGCAGTATTTT
TRBV29-1,NA,NA,TRBJ2-5,15,CSVEANRVAQETQYF,TGCAGCGTTGAGGCCAACAGGGTAGCACAAGAGACCCAGTACTTC
TRBV27,NA,NA,TRBJ1-5,11,CASGSNQPQHF,TGTGCCAGCGGAAGCAATCAGCCCCAGCATTTT
TRBV7-2,TRBD1,many,TRBJ2-1,14,CASSLGQGFNEQFF,TGTGCCAGCAGCCTCGGACAGGGATTCAATGAGCAGTTCTTC
TRBV5-5,NA,NA,TRBJ1-6,18,CASSLYRDHVPRDSPLHF,TGTGCCAGCAGCCTCTACAGGGATCACGTCCCCAGGGATTCACCCCTCCACTTT
TRBV21-1,NA,few,TRBJ1-5,15,CASSTKRGRPQPQHF,TGTGCCAGCAGCACAAAGAGGGGACGGCCGCAGCCCCAGCATTTT
TRBV7-2,TRBD2,NA,TRBJ2-3,17,CASSSLSGALFTDTQYF,TGTGCCAGCAGCTCTCTTAGCGGGGCCCTCTTCACAGATACGCAGTATTTT
TRBV7-9,TRBD2,NA,TRBJ2-5,15,CASSSPRGGQETQYF,TGTGCCAGCAGCTCACCGCGGGGGGGACAAGAGACCCAGTACTTC
TRBV20-1,NA,NA,TRBJ2-5,14,CSARRALDQETQYF,TGCAGTGCCCGGCGGGCTCTAGACCAAGAGACCCAGTACTTC
TRBV12-3/TRBV12-4,NA,many,TRBJ1-1,13,CASSPWGNTEAFF,TGTGCCAGCAGCCCTTGGGGGAACACTGAAGCTTTCTTT
TRBV7-3,NA,few,TRBJ1-2,15,CASSPGGGEGYGYTF,TGTGCCAGCAGCCCAGGTGGGGGAGAAGGCTATGGCTACACCTTC
TRBV7-9,TRBD2,few,TRBJ2-5,14,CASSLRTSWETQYF,TGTGCCAGCAGCTTGCGGACTAGCTGGGAGACCCAGTACTTC
TRBV11-2,NA,NA,TRBJ2-1,12,CASRDLGSEQFF,TGTGCCAGCAGGGACCTAGGGTCTGAGCAGTTCTTC
TRBV7-9,NA,NA,TRBJ2-3,18,CASRTLLRTETGTDTQYF,TGTGCCAGCAGAACGCTCCTGAGGACCGAAACAGGCACAGATACGCAGTATTTT
TRBV7-7,NA,NA,TRBJ2-7,13,CASSLSRVGEQYF,TGTGCCAGCAGCTTAAGCAGGGTCGGGGAGCAGTACTTC
TRBV6-5,NA,NA,TRBJ1-6,14,CASRSGRVNSPLHF,TGTGCCAGCAGATCGGGACGGGTGAATTCACCCCTCCACTTT
TRBV27,NA,NA,TRBJ1-5,13,CASYGGWGQPQHF,TGTGCCAGCTACGGGGGGTGGGGTCAGCCCCAGCATTTT
TRBV27,TRBD1,NA,TRBJ1-5,18,CASSPGQVCCLGNQPQHF,TGTGCCAGCAGTCCAGGACAGGTTTGTTGTTTGGGCAATCAGCCCCAGCATTTT
TRBV2,NA,few,TRBJ1-1,13,CASSAGLNTEAFF,TGTGCCAGCAGTGCTGGGCTGAACACTGAAGCTTTCTTT
TRBV12-3/TRBV12-4,TRBD2,NA,TRBJ2-5,15,CASSLRGGTQETQYF,TGTGCCAGCAGTCTGCGGGGGGGAACACAAGAGACCCAGTACTTC
TRBV15,TRBD1,few,TRBJ2-7,15,CATSKHRGLGDEQYF,TGTGCCACCAGCAAGCACAGGGGGCTGGGCGACGAGCAGTACTTC
TRBV6-6,NA,NA,TRBJ1-1,10,CASTSRRAFF,TGTGCCAGCACAAGCCGACGAGCTTTCTTT
TRBV29-1,NA,NA,TRBJ1-1,14,CSVYPGARNTEAFF,TGCAGCGTTTATCCAGGGGCTCGGAACACTGAAGCTTTCTTT
TRBV7-8,TRBD1,few,TRBJ1-1,14,CASSFQGAKTEAFF,TGTGCCAGCAGCTTCCAGGGGGCAAAGACTGAAGCTTTCTTT
TRBV18,TRBD2,few,TRBJ2-3,16,CASSPRTSGAADTQYF,TGTGCCAGCTCACCGCGTACTAGCGGGGCCGCAGATACGCAGTATTTT
TRBV5-6,NA,NA,TRBJ2-3,16,CASSSGVGTGLDTQYF,TGTGCCAGCAGCTCGGGAGTGGGTACAGGGTTAGATACGCAGTATTTT
TRBV7-3,NA,NA,TRBJ2-6,15,CASSSRGAGANVLTF,TGTGCCAGCAGCTCAAGGGGGGCTGGGGCCAACGTCCTGACTTTC
TRBV5-1,NA,NA,TRBJ2-4,15,CASSLTTVAKNIQYF,TGCGCCAGCAGCTTGACCACAGTAGCCAAAAACATTCAGTACTTC
TRBV12-3/TRBV12-4,NA,NA,TRBJ2-7,13,CASRPSGFLEQYF,TGTGCCAGCAGACCATCAGGTTTCCTCGAGCAGTACTTC
TRBV5-5,NA,NA,TRBJ2-5,17,CASSLVVGGLDGETQYF,TGTGCCAGCAGCTTGGTGGTCGGGGGATTGGATGGGGAGACCCAGTACTTC
TRBV20-1,NA,NA,TRBJ2-5,16,CSATGSEGSFQETQYF,TGCAGTGCTACAGGTTCAGAGGGGTCTTTCCAAGAGACCCAGTACTTC
TRBV10-3,NA,NA,TRBJ2-5,14,CAISEFVGGETQYF,TGTGCCATCAGTGAGTTCGTAGGGGGAGAGACCCAGTACTTC
TRBV15,NA,few,TRBJ1-5,16,CATSREEFYSNQPQHF,TGTGCCACCAGCAGAGAAGAGTTTTATAGCAATCAGCCCCAGCATTTT
TRBV7-9,NA,few,TRBJ2-3,15,CATVPRDVEGDTQYF,TGTGCCACCGTCCCCCGGGACGTTGAGGGAGATACGCAGTATTTT
TRBV7-9,NA,NA,TRBJ1-1,14,CASSFWSGNTEAFF,TGTGCCAGCAGCTTCTGGTCGGGGAACACTGAAGCTTTCTTT
TRBV3-1,NA,few,TRBJ2-3,13,CASWDWNTDTQYF,TGTGCCAGCTGGGACTGGAACACAGATACGCAGTATTTT
TRBV7-2,NA,few,TRBJ2-3,14,CASKPPGIRDTQYF,TGTGCCAGTAAGCCTCCAGGGATTCGGGATACGCAGTATTTT
TRBV28,NA,few,TRBJ2-4,22,CASAPTWGGREDWRIAKNIQYF,TGTGCCAGCGCTCCCACTTGGGGGGGGCGCGAGGATTGGCGAATAGCCAAAAACATTCAGTACTTC
TRBV6-5,NA,few,TRBJ1-4,14,CASSYGATNEKLFF,TGTGCCAGCAGTTACGGAGCAACTAATGAAAAACTGTTTTTT
TRBV6-5,NA,once,TRBJ2-3,15,CASSYSGSYTDTQYF,TGTGCCAGCAGTTACTCAGGCAGCTACACAGATACGCAGTATTTT
TRBV11-2,NA,NA,TRBJ1-1,16,CASSFAGRSMNTEAFF,TGTGCCAGCAGCTTCGCCGGACGGTCCATGAACACTGAAGCTTTCTTT
TRBV11-1,NA,many,TRBJ2-3,11,CASSETDTQYF,TGTGCCAGCAGCGAGACAGATACGCAGTATTTT
TRBV7-9,NA,few,TRBJ1-3,15,CASSPRTDSGNTIYF,TGTGCCAGCAGCCCCCGGACAGACTCTGGAAACACCATATATTTT
TRBV20-1,NA,few,TRBJ2-3,16,CSASLHGAGSTDTQYF,TGCAGTGCTAGCCTCCATGGGGCGGGGAGCACAGATACGCAGTATTTT
TRBV6-5,TRBD1,few,TRBJ2-7,15,CASSGGTGGSYEQYF,TGTGCCAGCAGTGGCGGGACAGGGGGTTCCTACGAGCAGTACTTC
TRBV15,NA,few,TRBJ1-1,12,CATSLRGAVAFF,TGTGCCACCAGCCTCCGAGGGGCTGTCGCTTTCTTT
TRBV4-2,NA,NA,TRBJ2-7,17,CASSQSLQTFRSYEQYF,TGTGCCAGCAGCCAATCTTTACAGACCTTCAGGTCCTACGAGCAGTACTTC